The rows below give T cell receptor beta chains drawn from one sample of a study of T-cell reconstitution after alpha-beta-depleted transplantation in children. TCRdb reanalysed the PCR reads using MiXCR and keeps one entry per CDR3 protein. Here the sample spans fewer than 550,000 distinct CDR3 sequences, roughly a tenth being singletons. The source was PBMCs, collected before TCRalphabeta/CD19-depleted stem cell transplant. The receptor source for this set is a child younger than 10 with inherited bone marrow failure, due to receive a stem cell transplant. The CDR3 runs from the conserved cysteine through the conserved F or W. Fields, in order: V gene, CDR3 protein.

v_call: TRBV7-6; cdr3_aa: CASSHDRPGFGDTQYF
v_call: TRBV27; cdr3_aa: CASSYTGPLSGANVLTF
v_call: TRBV4-1; cdr3_aa: CASSPNWGEQYF
v_call: TRBV30; cdr3_aa: CAWSDGNPYEQYF
v_call: TRBV7-9; cdr3_aa: CASSLDELDTQYF
v_call: TRBV15; cdr3_aa: CATSRDVAGGVTGELFF
v_call: TRBV12-3/TRBV12-4; cdr3_aa: CASSSARLAGLF
v_call: TRBV12-3/TRBV12-4; cdr3_aa: CASSLTGTMDEQYF
v_call: TRBV20-1; cdr3_aa: CSATPSTDTQYF
v_call: TRBV15; cdr3_aa: CATSIPRGRPTNTGELFF
v_call: TRBV6-1; cdr3_aa: CASRGDRRRSNQPQHF
v_call: TRBV6-2/TRBV6-3; cdr3_aa: CASTGGERDSGANVLTF
v_call: TRBV11-2; cdr3_aa: CASRLTGTPGETQYF
v_call: TRBV5-8; cdr3_aa: CASSLGLLASDTQYF
v_call: TRBV12-3/TRBV12-4; cdr3_aa: CASSDRTTSRETQYF
v_call: TRBV5-4; cdr3_aa: CASSFKLAASYNEQFF
v_call: TRBV20-1; cdr3_aa: CSARDTFRTGTYSEQFF
v_call: TRBV19; cdr3_aa: CASTGGRFYNEQFF
v_call: TRBV20-1; cdr3_aa: CSAVAGKVYNEQFF
v_call: TRBV6-6; cdr3_aa: CASRYTGPGELFF
v_call: TRBV6-1; cdr3_aa: CASSESSGSPYEQYF
v_call: TRBV5-4; cdr3_aa: CASSLGLAVTYEQYF
v_call: TRBV29-1; cdr3_aa: CSAPLGGLENTEAFF
v_call: TRBV12-3/TRBV12-4; cdr3_aa: CASSPDGTSGRETQYF
v_call: TRBV5-1; cdr3_aa: CASSWTSGRGNEQFF
v_call: TRBV7-2; cdr3_aa: CASSLDPLFYEQYF
v_call: TRBV28; cdr3_aa: CASSSPREAGDTEAFF
v_call: TRBV6-5; cdr3_aa: CASSYTSGRGETQYF
v_call: TRBV20-1; cdr3_aa: CSAGLTRVFEQYF
v_call: TRBV28; cdr3_aa: CASTPRGLAGKNIQYF
v_call: TRBV2; cdr3_aa: CASSERRQNYNEQFF
v_call: TRBV5-6; cdr3_aa: CASSGVAGNEQFF
v_call: TRBV7-9; cdr3_aa: CASSSQAGGSSYEQYF
v_call: TRBV20-1; cdr3_aa: CSASRTGGGNQPQHF
v_call: TRBV5-1; cdr3_aa: CASSQGRTYEQYF
v_call: TRBV11-2; cdr3_aa: CASSLEIPGNYEQYF
v_call: TRBV7-9; cdr3_aa: CASSSGPIPDTQYF
v_call: TRBV28; cdr3_aa: CATQVLANYEQYF
v_call: TRBV7-8; cdr3_aa: CASSRQGRVMNTEAFF
v_call: TRBV5-1; cdr3_aa: CASSPLGGNQETQYF
v_call: TRBV5-1; cdr3_aa: CASSPTGQGLRYGYTF
v_call: TRBV12-3/TRBV12-4; cdr3_aa: CASNLGESVPNEQFF
v_call: TRBV29-1; cdr3_aa: CSVVSQGGPGELFF
v_call: TRBV4-2; cdr3_aa: CASSLTRGGSDEQFF
v_call: TRBV20-1; cdr3_aa: CSATWTEETQYF
v_call: TRBV11-2; cdr3_aa: CASSLRNTLEAFF
v_call: TRBV20-1; cdr3_aa: CSAEGGTYEQYF
v_call: TRBV11-2; cdr3_aa: CASSLVGVSTDTLYF
v_call: TRBV7-2; cdr3_aa: CASSPREFVHYEQYF
v_call: TRBV7-9; cdr3_aa: CASRPGPLDEQFF
v_call: TRBV11-2; cdr3_aa: CASNSGPSSYEQYF
v_call: TRBV20-1; cdr3_aa: CSAASRDSSSTDTQYF